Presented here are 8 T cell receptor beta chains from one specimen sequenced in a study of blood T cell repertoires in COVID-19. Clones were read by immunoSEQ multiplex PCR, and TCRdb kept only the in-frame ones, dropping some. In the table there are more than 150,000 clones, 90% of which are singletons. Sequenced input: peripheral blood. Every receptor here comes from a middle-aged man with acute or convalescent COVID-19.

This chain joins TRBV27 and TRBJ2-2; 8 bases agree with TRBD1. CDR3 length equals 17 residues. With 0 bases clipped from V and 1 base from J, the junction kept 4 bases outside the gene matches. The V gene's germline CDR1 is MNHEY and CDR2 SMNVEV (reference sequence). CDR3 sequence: CASSLSRGRWNTGELFF. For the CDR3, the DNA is TGTGCCAGCAGTTTATCCAGGGGGCGATGGAACACCGGGGAGCTGTTTTTT.

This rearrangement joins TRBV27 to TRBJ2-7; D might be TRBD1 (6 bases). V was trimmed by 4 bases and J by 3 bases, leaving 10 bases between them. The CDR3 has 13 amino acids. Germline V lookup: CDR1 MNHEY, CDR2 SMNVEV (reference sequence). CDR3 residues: CASSWTADYEQYF. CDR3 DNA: TGTGCCAGCAGTTGGACAGCGGACTACGAGCAGTACTTC.

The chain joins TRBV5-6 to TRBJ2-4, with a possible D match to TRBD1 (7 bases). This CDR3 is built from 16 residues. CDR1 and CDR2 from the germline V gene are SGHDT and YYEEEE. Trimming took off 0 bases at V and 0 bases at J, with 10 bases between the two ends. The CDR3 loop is CASSLGQGLAKNIQYF. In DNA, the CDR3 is TGTGCCAGCAGCTTGGGACAGGGACTAGCCAAAAACATTCAGTACTTC.

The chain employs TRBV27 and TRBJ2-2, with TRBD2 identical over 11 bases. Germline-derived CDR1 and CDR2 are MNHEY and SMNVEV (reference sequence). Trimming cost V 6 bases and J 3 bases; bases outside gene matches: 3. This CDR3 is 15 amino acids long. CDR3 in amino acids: CASRLTSGDTGELFF. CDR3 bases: TGTGCCAGCAGGCTGACTAGCGGGGACACCGGGGAGCTGTTTTTT.

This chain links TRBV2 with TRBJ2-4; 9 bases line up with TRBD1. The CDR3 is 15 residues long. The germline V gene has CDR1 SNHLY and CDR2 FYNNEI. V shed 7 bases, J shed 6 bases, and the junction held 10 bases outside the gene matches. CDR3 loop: CASIYPGQGGNIQYF. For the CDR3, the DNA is TGTGCCAGCATTTACCCGGGACAGGGCGGAAACATTCAGTACTTC. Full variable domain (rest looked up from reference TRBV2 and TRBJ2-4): EPEVTQTPSHQVTQMGQEVILRCVPISNHLYFYWYRQILGQKVEFLVSFYNNEISEKSEIFDDQFSVERPDGSNFTLKIRSTKLEDSAMYFCASIYPGQGGNIQYFGAGTRLSVL.

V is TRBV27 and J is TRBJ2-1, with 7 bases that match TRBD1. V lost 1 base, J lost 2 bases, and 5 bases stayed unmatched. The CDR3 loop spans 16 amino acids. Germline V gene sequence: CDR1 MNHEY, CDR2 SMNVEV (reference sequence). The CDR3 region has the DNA TGTGCCAGCAGTTTATATGGACAGGAGCCCTACAATGAGCAGTTCTTC. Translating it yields CASSLYGQEPYNEQFF.

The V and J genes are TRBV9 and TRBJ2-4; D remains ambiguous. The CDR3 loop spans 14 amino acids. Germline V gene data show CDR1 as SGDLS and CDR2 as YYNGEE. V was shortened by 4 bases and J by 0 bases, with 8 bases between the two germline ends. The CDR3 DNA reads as TGTGCCAGCAGCTACCCCGGAGCCAAAAACATTCAGTACTTC. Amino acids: CASSYPGAKNIQYF.

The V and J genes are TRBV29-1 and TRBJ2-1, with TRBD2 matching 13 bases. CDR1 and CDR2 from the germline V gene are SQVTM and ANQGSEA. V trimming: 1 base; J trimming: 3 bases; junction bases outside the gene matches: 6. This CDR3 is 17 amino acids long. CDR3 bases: TGCAGCGTTGAAGGACTAGCGGGGGGACCTCGCTACAATGAGCAGTTCTTC. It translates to CSVEGLAGGPRYNEQFF.